This is a list of T cell receptor beta chains from one sample in a study of T cells after posttransplantation cyclophosphamide. Assay: immunoSEQ multiplex PCR; the TCRdb copy retains only in-frame clones and omits some. The table has a few thousand clones, about 95% seen once. Sample: naive CD8+ T cells sorted from PBMCs. The receptors originated from a woman aged 50 to 60 in good health and a related stem cell transplant donor. Each CDR3 is given with its conserved first and last residue. A D gene is named only where the DNA matches it firmly. Not all rows give a size; the values are once, few, many and, for expanded clones, a class.

TRBJ2-7,-,-,TRBV28,TGTGCCAGCAGTTTACCGGCGGGTAGTAGTAGGGCAAGCTCCTACGAGCAGTACTTC,CASSLPAGSSRASSYEQYF
TRBJ1-1,-,-,TRBV12-2,TGTGCAAGTCGCCCCCAACACGTCCGGGGTGAAGCTTTCTTT,CASRPQHVRGEAFF
TRBJ1-1,TRBD1,-,TRBV19,TGTGCCAGTATGACTCCGGGACAGGGCACTGAAGCTTTCTTT,CASMTPGQGTEAFF
TRBJ2-7,TRBD1,-,TRBV2,TGTGCCAGCAGTGATGCCGACAGGGGGCAGTACGAGCAGTACTTC,CASSDADRGQYEQYF
TRBJ2-1,-,few,TRBV9,TGTGCCAGCAGCGTAGCTCGGGTAAGCGATGAGCAGTTCTTC,CASSVARVSDEQFF
TRBJ2-7,-,-,TRBV19,TGTGCCAGTAGTATGAACGGGAGACCCTACGAGCAGTACTTC,CASSMNGRPYEQYF
TRBJ2-5,-,-,TRBV28,TGTGCCAGCAGTTTAGCAACAGTCCGCGAGACCCAGTACTTC,CASSLATVRETQYF
TRBJ2-3,-,-,TRBV9,TGTGCCAGCAGCGTAGAAGGGGCGGAAGATACGCAGTATTTT,CASSVEGAEDTQYF
TRBJ1-6,-,few,TRBV27,TGTGCCAGCAGTTTGGGACACCTAGGGGCAGCATCTTATAATTCACCCCTCCACTTT,CASSLGHLGAASYNSPLHF
TRBJ1-5,-,-,TRBV4-1,TGCGCCAGCAGCCCGCTAAAGAATCAGCCCCAGCATTTT,CASSPLKNQPQHF
TRBJ1-6,TRBD1,-,TRBV28,TGTGCCAGCAGTCACCCGGGACAGGGGCCGGAGAAGCCTAATTCACCCCTCCACTTT,CASSHPGQGPEKPNSPLHF